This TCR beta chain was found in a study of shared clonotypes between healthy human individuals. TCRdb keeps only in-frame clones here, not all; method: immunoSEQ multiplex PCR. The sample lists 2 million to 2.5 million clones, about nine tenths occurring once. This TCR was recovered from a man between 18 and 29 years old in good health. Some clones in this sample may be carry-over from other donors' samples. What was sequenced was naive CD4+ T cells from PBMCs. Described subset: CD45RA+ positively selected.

The CDR3 DNA is TGCAGCGTTGAAGGGCCAAAGTCCTACAATGAGCAGTTCTTC. Residues: CSVEGPKSYNEQFF. This chain links TRBV29-1 with TRBJ2-1; D is uncertain. The V gene's germline CDR1 is SQVTM and CDR2 ANQGSEA. Trimming removed 1 base from V and 1 base from J, with 8 bases in between. The CDR3 sequence is 14 residues long.